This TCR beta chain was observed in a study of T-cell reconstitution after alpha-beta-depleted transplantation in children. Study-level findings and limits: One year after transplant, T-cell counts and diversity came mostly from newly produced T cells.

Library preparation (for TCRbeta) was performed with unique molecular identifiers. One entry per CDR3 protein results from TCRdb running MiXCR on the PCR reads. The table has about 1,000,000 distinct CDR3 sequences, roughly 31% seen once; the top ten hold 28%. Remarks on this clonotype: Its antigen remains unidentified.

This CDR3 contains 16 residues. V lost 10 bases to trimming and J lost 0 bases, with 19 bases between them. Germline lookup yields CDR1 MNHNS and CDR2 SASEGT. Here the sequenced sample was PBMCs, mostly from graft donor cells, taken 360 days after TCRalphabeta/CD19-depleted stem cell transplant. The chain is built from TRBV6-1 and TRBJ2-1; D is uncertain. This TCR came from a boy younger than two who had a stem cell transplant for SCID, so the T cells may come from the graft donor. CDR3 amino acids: CATKTLFLSSYNEQFF. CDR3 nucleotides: TGTGCCACCAAAACGCTCTTTTTAAGCTCCTACAATGAGCAGTTCTTC.